This is a list of T cell receptor beta chains from one sample in a study of blood T cell repertoires in COVID-19. The protocol was immunoSEQ multiplex PCR, while the TCRdb copy is restricted to in-frame clones and leaves out a portion. The sample has 65,000 to 90,000 clones, around 83% seen once; the top ten hold roughly 6%. The sequencing input was peripheral blood. The source is a woman aged 55-75 years with acute or convalescent COVID-19. The CDR3 runs from the conserved cysteine through the conserved F or W. A D gene is named only where the DNA matches it firmly. Not all rows give a size; the values are once, few, many and, for expanded clones, a class.

D gene	clone size	V gene	J gene	CDR3 protein	CDR3 DNA
.	once	TRBV18	TRBJ1-1	CASSRGEAFF	TGTGCCAGCTCACGCGGGGAAGCTTTCTTT
TRBD2	.	TRBV24-1	TRBJ2-1	CATSASGSSYNEQFF	TGTGCCACCAGTGCTAGCGGTTCGTCCTACAATGAGCAGTTCTTC
.	once	TRBV3-1/TRBV3-2	TRBJ1-2	CASSQPGGYGYGYTF	TGTGCCAGCAGCCAACCGGGGGGCTACGGCTATGGCTACACCTTC
.	.	TRBV10-2	TRBJ2-7	CASSDRVHHEQYF	TGCGCCAGCAGTGACAGGGTCCACCACGAGCAGTACTTC
.	.	TRBV6-5	TRBJ1-2	CASTSGIGGGYTF	TGTGCCAGCACGTCAGGGATAGGCGGCGGCTACACCTTC
.	.	TRBV6-5	TRBJ2-3	CASSYSISSSTDTQYF	TGTGCCAGCAGTTACTCGATTTCCAGTAGCACAGATACGCAGTATTTT
.	.	TRBV6-6	TRBJ1-4	CASSYRWQRHEKLFF	TGTGCCAGCAGTTACCGGTGGCAGCGCCATGAAAAACTGTTTTTT
.	.	TRBV15	TRBJ2-7	CATSRDPGGDYEQYF	TGTGCCACCAGCAGAGATCCGGGCGGGGATTACGAGCAGTACTTC
.	.	TRBV6-1	TRBJ1-2	CASSDGGRGYTF	TGTGCCAGCAGTGACGGAGGGAGGGGCTACACCTTC
TRBD2	.	TRBV27	TRBJ2-1	CASSERGGRKNEQFF	TGTGCCAGCAGCGAACGGGGGGGCAGAAAGAATGAGCAGTTCTTC
.	.	TRBV20-1	TRBJ1-6	CSASPQPVAYNSPLHF	TGCAGTGCTAGTCCCCAACCGGTGGCCTATAATTCACCCCTCCACTTT
.	few	TRBV7-2	TRBJ2-5	CASSLAGGPETQYF	TGTGCCAGCAGCTTAGCGGGGGGGCCAGAGACCCAGTACTTC
.	.	TRBV9	TRBJ2-2	CASSVQGRVTGELFF	TGTGCCAGCAGCGTACAGGGTAGAGTCACCGGGGAGCTGTTTTTT
.	.	TRBV5-6	TRBJ2-1	CASSTPSSSYNEQFF	TGTGCCAGCAGCACACCTAGCTCATCCTACAATGAGCAGTTCTTC
.	.	TRBV19	TRBJ2-3	CATKGATPSTDTQYF	TGTGCCACCAAGGGAGCCACCCCTAGCACAGATACGCAGTATTTT
TRBD1	.	TRBV5-4	TRBJ1-3	CASSSGTGFSGNTIYF	TGTGCCAGCAGCTCGGGGACAGGGTTCTCTGGAAACACCATATATTTT
.	.	TRBV5-6	TRBJ1-6	CASSEDRRDNSPLHF	TGTGCCAGCAGCGAAGACAGAAGGGATAATTCACCCCTCCACTTT
TRBD1	once	TRBV11-3	TRBJ1-1	CASSLGQGTNTEAFF	TGTGCCAGCAGTTTGGGACAGGGAACGAACACTGAAGCTTTCTTT
.	.	TRBV5-1	TRBJ2-2	CASSRQDTGELFF	TGCGCCAGCAGCCGACAGGACACCGGGGAGCTGTTTTTT
.	.	TRBV10-1	TRBJ2-2	CASSDRKNTGELFF	TGCGCCAGCAGTGACAGGAAGAACACCGGGGAGCTGTTTTTT
.	.	TRBV25-1	TRBJ1-6	CASSEYRGVNSPLHF	TGTGCCAGCAGTGAATACAGGGGCGTTAATTCACCCCTCCACTTT
TRBD1	.	TRBV19	TRBJ1-1	CASSPDRGLTEAFF	TGTGCCAGTAGTCCGGACAGGGGACTCACTGAAGCTTTCTTT
.	.	TRBV29-1	TRBJ2-5	CSATPLGPSETQYF	TGCAGCGCTACGCCCCTTGGGCCGTCGGAGACCCAGTACTTC
.	.	TRBV21-1	TRBJ2-4	CASSKEGQGDDKNIQYF	TGTGCCAGCAGCAAAGAGGGGCAGGGGGATGACAAAAACATTCAGTACTTC
.	.	TRBV6-6	TRBJ2-7	CASSGAYEQYF	TGTGCCAGCTCGGGGGCCTACGAGCAGTACTTC
.	.	TRBV20-1	TRBJ1-6	CSASASALDSPLHF	TGCAGTGCTAGTGCCAGCGCCCTTGATTCACCCCTCCACTTT